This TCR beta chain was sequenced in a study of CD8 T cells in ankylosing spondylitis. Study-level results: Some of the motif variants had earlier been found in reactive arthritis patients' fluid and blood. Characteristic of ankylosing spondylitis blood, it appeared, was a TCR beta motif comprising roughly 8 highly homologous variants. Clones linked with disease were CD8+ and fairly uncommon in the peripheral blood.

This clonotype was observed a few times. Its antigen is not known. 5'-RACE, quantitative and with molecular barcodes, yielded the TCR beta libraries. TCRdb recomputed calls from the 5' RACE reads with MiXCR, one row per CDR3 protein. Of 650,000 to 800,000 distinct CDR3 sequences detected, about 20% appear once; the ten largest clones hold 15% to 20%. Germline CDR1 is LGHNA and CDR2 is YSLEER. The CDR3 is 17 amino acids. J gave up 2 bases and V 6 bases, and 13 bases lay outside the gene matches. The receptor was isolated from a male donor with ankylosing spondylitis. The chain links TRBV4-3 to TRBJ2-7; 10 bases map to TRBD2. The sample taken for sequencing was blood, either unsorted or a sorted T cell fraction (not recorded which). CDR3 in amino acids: CASRRDRLAGEPYEQYF. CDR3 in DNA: TGCGCCAGCAGACGCGATCGTCTAGCGGGAGAACCCTACGAGCAGTACTTC.